The source of this T cell receptor (beta chain) is a study of blood T cell repertoires in COVID-19. Across the study: Researchers got acute and convalescent COVID-19 samples from the United States, Italy and Spain.

Per the study methods: Quantification of nucleated cells was approximated via reference gene primer amplification. The protocol was immunoSEQ multiplex PCR, while the TCRdb copy is restricted to in-frame clones and leaves out a portion. V, J and clone size were drawn from that table, and D and trimming were deduced from the DNA. Counted here are about 83,000 clones, around 84% occurring once; the ten biggest clones make up 8%. The CDR3 totals 16 residues. Germline values: CDR1 MDHEN, CDR2 SYDVKM. V gave up 1 base and J gave up 8 bases; unmatched junction bases: 7. Sample: peripheral blood. The TCR comes from a man older than 75 with active or convalescent COVID-19. This chain connects TRBV28 to TRBJ1-4, with TRBD1 identical over 10 bases. Here the CDR3 DNA reads TGTGCCAGCAGTTTATTGGGACAGGGGTCGGGGGAAAAACTGTTTTTT. Encoded protein: CASSLLGQGSGEKLFF.